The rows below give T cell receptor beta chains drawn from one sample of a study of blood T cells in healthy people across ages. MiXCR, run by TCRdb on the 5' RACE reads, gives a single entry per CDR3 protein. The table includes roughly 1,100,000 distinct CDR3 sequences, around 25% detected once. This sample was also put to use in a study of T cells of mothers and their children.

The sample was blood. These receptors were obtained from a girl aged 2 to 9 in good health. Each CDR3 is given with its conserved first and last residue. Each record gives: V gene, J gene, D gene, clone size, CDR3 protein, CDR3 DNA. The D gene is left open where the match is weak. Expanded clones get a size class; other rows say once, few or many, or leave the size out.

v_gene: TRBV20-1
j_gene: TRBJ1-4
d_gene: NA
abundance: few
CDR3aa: CSARERGVVEKLFF
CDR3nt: TGCAGTGCTAGGGAACGAGGGGTCGTAGAAAAACTGTTTTTT

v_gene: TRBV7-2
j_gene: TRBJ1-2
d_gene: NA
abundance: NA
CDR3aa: CASSLEGTVNYGYTF
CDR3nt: TGTGCCAGCAGCTTAGAGGGTACGGTGAACTATGGCTACACCTTC

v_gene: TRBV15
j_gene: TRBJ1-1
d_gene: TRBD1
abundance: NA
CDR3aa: CATSRDWGQGRKTEAFF
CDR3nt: TGTGCCACCAGCAGAGATTGGGGACAGGGGAGGAAAACTGAAGCTTTCTTT

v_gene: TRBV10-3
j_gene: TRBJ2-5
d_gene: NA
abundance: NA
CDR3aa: CAISESGTEQETQYF
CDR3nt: TGTGCCATCAGTGAGTCAGGGACGGAACAAGAGACCCAGTACTTC

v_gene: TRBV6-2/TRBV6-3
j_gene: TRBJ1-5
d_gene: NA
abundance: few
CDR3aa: CASSLQGLWQPQHF
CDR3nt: TGTGCCAGCAGTTTACAGGGACTCTGGCAGCCCCAGCATTTT

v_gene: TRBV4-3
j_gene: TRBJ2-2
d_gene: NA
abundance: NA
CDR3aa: CASSQDSLPATRWTGELFF
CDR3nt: TGCGCCAGCAGCCAAGATTCCCTTCCTGCGACCCGATGGACCGGGGAGCTGTTTTTT

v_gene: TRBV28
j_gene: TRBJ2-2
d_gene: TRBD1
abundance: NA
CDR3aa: CASSLHRTGKRTGELFF
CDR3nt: TGTGCCAGCAGCCTACATCGGACAGGGAAGCGAACCGGGGAGCTGTTTTTT

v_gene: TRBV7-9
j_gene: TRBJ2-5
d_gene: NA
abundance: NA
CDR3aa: CASSLLRGGDQETQYF
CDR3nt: TGTGCCAGCAGCCTCCTTCGCGGGGGCGACCAAGAGACCCAGTACTTC

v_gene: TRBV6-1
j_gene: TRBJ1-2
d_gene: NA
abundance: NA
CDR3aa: CASSVSHGKTNYGYTF
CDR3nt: TGTGCCAGCAGCGTCTCACATGGGAAAACTAACTATGGCTACACCTTC

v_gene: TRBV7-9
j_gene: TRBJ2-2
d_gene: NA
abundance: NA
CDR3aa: CASSLRMDSGELFF
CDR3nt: TGTGCCAGCAGCTTGAGAATGGATAGCGGGGAGCTGTTTTTT

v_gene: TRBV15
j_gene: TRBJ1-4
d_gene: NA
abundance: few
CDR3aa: CATSRKTGGTNEKLFF
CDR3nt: TGTGCCACCAGCAGAAAGACAGGTGGAACTAATGAAAAACTGTTTTTT

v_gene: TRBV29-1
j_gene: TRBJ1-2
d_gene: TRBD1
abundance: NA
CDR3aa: CSVDRGLEGYTF
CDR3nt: TGCAGCGTTGACAGGGGGCTGGAGGGCTACACCTTC

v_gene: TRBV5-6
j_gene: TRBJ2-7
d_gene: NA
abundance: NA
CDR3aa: CASSLVGLGSYEQYF
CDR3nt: TGTGCCAGCAGCTTGGTGGGGTTAGGGTCCTACGAGCAGTACTTC

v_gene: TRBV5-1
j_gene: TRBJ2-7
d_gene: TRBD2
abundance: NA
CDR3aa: CASSSGDYTVREQYF
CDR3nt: TGCGCCAGCAGCTCGGGGGACTATACCGTGAGGGAGCAGTACTTC

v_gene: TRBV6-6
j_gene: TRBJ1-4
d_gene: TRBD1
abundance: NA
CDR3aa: CASSYPGQGDEKLFF
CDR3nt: TGTGCCAGCAGTTACCCGGGACAGGGGGACGAAAAACTGTTTTTT

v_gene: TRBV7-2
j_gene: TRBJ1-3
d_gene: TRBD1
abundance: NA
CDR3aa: CASSTQGTALGNTIYF
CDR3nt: TGTGCCAGCAGCACCCAGGGGACAGCTCTTGGAAACACCATATATTTT

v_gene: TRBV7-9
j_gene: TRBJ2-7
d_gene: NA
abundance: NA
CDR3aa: CASSLRPVYEQYF
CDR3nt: TGTGCCAGCAGCTTAAGGCCAGTCTACGAGCAGTACTTC

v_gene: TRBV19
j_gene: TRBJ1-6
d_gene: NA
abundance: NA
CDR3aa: CASSIQPYNSPLHF
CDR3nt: TGTGCCAGTAGTATACAACCGTATAATTCACCCCTCCACTTT

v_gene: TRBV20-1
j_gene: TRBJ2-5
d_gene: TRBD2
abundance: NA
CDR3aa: CSAWELADSGTQYF
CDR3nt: TGCAGTGCTTGGGAACTAGCGGATTCGGGGACCCAGTACTTC

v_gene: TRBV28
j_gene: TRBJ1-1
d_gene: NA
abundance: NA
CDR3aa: CASKGRAYTEAFF
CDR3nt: TGTGCCAGCAAGGGGAGGGCTTACACTGAAGCTTTCTTT

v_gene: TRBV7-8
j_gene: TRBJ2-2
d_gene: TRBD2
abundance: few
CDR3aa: CASSSRYPGLAGTGELFF
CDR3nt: TGTGCCAGCAGCTCCCGATACCCTGGACTAGCGGGAACCGGGGAGCTGTTTTTT

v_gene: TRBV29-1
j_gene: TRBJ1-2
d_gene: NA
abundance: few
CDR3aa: CSVVRATDGYTF
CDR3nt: TGCAGCGTTGTGAGGGCCACCGATGGCTACACCTTC

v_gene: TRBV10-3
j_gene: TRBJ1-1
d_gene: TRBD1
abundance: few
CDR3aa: CAIKTGGPEAFF
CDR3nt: TGTGCCATCAAGACAGGGGGCCCTGAAGCTTTCTTT

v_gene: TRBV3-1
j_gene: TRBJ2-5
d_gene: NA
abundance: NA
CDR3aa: CASSQQGDSLIETQYF
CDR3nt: TGTGCCAGCAGCCAACAGGGAGATTCATTAATTGAGACCCAGTACTTC

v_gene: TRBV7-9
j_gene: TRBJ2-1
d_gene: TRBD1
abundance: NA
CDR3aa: CASSLGTDILF
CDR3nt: TGTGCCAGCAGCTTGGGGACAGATATCCTCTTC

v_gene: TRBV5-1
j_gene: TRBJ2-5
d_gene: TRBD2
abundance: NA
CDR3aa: CASSFIAGARETQYF
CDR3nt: TGCGCCAGCAGCTTTATAGCGGGAGCAAGAGAGACCCAGTACTTC

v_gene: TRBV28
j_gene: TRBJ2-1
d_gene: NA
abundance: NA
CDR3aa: CASSSAVEGVSSYNEQFF
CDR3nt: TGTGCCAGCAGTTCGGCGGTTGAGGGAGTTAGCTCCTACAATGAGCAGTTCTTC

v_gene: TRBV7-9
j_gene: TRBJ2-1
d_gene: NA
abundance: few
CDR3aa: CASSGEGRAFSYNEQFF
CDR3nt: TGTGCCAGCAGCGGAGAGGGCAGGGCCTTCTCCTACAATGAGCAGTTCTTC

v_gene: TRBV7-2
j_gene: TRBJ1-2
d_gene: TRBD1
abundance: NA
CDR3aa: CASSLAGQGIEGYTF
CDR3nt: TGTGCCAGCAGCTTAGCAGGACAGGGGATAGAGGGCTACACCTTC

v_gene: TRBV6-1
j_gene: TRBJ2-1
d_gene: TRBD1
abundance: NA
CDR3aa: CASGTAYYNEQFF
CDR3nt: TGTGCCAGCGGGACAGCCTATTACAATGAGCAGTTCTTC

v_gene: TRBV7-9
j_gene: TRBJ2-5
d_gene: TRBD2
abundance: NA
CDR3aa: CASSSLISGLGFF
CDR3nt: TGTGCCAGCAGCTCCTTGATTAGCGGGCTTGGTTTCTTC

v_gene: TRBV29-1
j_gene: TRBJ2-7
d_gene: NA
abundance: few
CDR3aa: CSVRPFAGITYEQYF
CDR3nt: TGCAGCGTTCGTCCGTTTGCGGGAATTACCTACGAGCAGTACTTC

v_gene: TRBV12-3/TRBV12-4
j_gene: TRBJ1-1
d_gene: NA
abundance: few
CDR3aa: CASRANTEVFF
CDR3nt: TGTGCCAGCCGGGCCAACACTGAAGTTTTCTTT

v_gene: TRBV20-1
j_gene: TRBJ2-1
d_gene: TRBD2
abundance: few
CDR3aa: CSARDILAGGLNEQFF
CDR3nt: TGCAGTGCTAGAGACATACTAGCGGGGGGGCTCAATGAGCAGTTCTTC

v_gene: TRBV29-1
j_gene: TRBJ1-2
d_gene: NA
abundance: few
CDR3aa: CSVTQGNYGYTF
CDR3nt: TGCAGCGTAACGCAGGGGAACTATGGCTACACCTTC

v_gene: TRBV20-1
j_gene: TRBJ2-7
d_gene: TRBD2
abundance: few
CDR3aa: CSTWTSGTYEQYF
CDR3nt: TGCAGTACTTGGACTAGCGGAACCTACGAGCAGTACTTC

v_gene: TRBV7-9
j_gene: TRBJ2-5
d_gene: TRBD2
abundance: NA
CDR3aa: CASSASGRAGNEQSF
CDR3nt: TGTGCCAGCAGCGCTAGCGGGAGGGCTGGCAATGAGCAGTCCTTC

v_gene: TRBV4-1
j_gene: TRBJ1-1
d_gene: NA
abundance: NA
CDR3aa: CASSQHTGSSTEAFF
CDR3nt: TGCGCCAGCAGCCAACACACAGGGTCGAGTACTGAAGCTTTCTTT

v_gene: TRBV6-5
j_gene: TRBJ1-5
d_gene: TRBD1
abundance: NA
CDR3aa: CASSQQGVGNQPQHF
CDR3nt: TGTGCCAGCAGTCAACAGGGGGTGGGCAATCAGCCCCAGCATTTT

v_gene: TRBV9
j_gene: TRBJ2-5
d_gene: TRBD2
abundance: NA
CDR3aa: CASSATSGIQETQYF
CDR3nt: TGTGCCAGCAGCGCGACTAGCGGTATACAAGAGACCCAGTACTTC

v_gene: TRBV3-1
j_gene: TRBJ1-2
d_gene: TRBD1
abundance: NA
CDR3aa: CASSQEIDGTGLPYGYTF
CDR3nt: TGTGCCAGCAGCCAAGAGATAGACGGGACAGGGCTTCCTTATGGCTACACCTTC

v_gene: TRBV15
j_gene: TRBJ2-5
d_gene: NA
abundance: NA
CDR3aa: CATSRGNRGIQETQYF
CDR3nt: TGTGCCACCAGCAGAGGAAACCGGGGAATCCAAGAGACCCAGTACTTC

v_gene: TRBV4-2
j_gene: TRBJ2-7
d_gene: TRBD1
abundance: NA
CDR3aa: CASSQDPDRVEQYF
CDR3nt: TGTGCCAGCAGCCAAGATCCGGACAGGGTCGAGCAGTACTTC

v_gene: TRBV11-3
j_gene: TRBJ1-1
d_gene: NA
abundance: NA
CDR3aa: CASSLDLGPNTEAFF
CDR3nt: TGTGCCAGCAGCTTAGATTTGGGTCCGAACACTGAAGCTTTCTTT

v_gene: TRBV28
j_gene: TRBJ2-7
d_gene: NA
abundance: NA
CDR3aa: CASSSPRQGGSYEQYF
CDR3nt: TGTGCCAGCAGTTCCCCCCGCCAGGGGGGATCCTACGAGCAGTACTTC

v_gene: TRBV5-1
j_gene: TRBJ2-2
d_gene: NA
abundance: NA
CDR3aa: CASSFPETGELFF
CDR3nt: TGCGCCAGCAGCTTCCCAGAGACCGGGGAGCTGTTTTTT

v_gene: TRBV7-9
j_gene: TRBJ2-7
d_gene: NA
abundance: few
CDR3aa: CASSSEDYDYEQYF
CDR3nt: TGTGCCAGCAGCTCCGAGGATTACGACTACGAGCAGTACTTC

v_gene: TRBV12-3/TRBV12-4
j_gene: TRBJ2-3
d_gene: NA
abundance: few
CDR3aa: CASGQGFTDTQYF
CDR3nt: TGTGCCAGCGGGCAGGGGTTCACAGATACGCAGTATTTT

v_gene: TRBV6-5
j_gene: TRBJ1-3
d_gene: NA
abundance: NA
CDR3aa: CASIGAGGLGNTIYF
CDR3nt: TGTGCCAGCATAGGGGCGGGGGGCCTGGGAAACACCATATATTTT

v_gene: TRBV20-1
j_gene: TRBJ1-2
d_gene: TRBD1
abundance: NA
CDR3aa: CSAIDRESNGYTF
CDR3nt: TGCAGTGCTATCGACAGGGAGAGTAACGGCTACACCTTC

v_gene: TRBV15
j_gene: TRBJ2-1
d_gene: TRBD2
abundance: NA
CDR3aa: CATSSTTSGSVGEQFF
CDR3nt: TGTGCCACCAGCTCAACAACTAGCGGGAGCGTCGGTGAGCAGTTCTTC

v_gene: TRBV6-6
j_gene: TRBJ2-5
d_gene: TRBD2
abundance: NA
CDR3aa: CASTGQPGGGQYF
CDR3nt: TGTGCCAGCACTGGTCAACCGGGGGGAGGGCAGTACTTC

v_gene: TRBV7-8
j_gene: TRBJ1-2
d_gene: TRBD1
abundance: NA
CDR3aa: CASSLGGTGFGYTF
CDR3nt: TGTGCCAGCAGCTTGGGTGGGACAGGGTTTGGCTACACCTTC

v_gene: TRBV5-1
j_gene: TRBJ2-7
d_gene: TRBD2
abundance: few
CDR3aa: CDSLRAGGGDEQYF
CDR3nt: TGCGACAGTCTTAGGGCGGGAGGAGGCGACGAGCAGTACTTC